The 5 T cell receptor beta chains reported below all come from one sample, sequenced in a study of T-cell reconstitution after alpha-beta-depleted transplantation in children (dated by TCRdb to 2016 to 2017). Library preparation used PCR. Sequencing used an Illumina HiSeq 2500. To normalize quantification of the TCRbeta repertoire, the TCR libraries were built with molecular barcoding that relied on unique molecular identifiers. TCRdb applied fastp at Q25 and MiXCR to the public reads, then kept only in-frame beta chains. Identical CDR3 proteins give one entry, which carries the most common genes and DNA. The sample includes a few hundred thousand distinct CDR3 sequences, with 9% to 12% observed a single time. The ten largest clones add up to under 3% of the sample. The sample was PBMCs from the stem cell graft donor, taken from the stem cell graft. The receptor source for this set is a human donor who donated a stem cell graft to a child with acute lymphoblastic leukemia.

CDR3 loop: CASSLRTQNEQFF. As DNA, the CDR3 is TGTGCCAGCAGCCTGAGGACGCAGAATGAGCAGTTCTTC. The genes are TRBV7-2 and TRBJ2-1, with D hard to call. Per the germline V gene, CDR1 is SGHTA and CDR2 is FQGNSA. Deletions cut 5 bases from V and 7 bases from J, with 12 bases between. The CDR3 sequence is 13 residues long. Full variable domain (outside the CDR3, taken from reference TRBV7-2 and TRBJ2-1): GAGVSQSPSNKVTEKGKDVELRCDPISGHTALYWYRQSLGQGLEFLIYFQGNSAPDKSGLPSDRFSAERTGGSVSTLTIQRTQQEDSAVYLCASSLRTQNEQFFGPGTRLTVL.

The sample holds a few counts of this clonotype. The chain couples TRBV7-3 to TRBJ2-1; possible D gene TRBD2, 6 bases. The CDR3 contains 13 residues. Germline-derived CDR1 and CDR2 are SGHTA and FQGTGA. Trimming shortened V by 8 bases and J by 1 base, and 9 bases separated the two germline ends. CDR3 sequence reads: CASARGSYNEQFF. The CDR3 bases are TGTGCCAGCGCACGGGGGTCCTACAATGAGCAGTTCTTC.

This clonotype came up a few times. This chain joins TRBV15 and TRBJ2-1, with 11 bases matching TRBD2. Germline V gene data show CDR1 as LNHNV and CDR2 as YYDKDF (reference sequence). Losses at the gene ends were 0 bases for V and 7 bases for J; bases not matched to a gene: 5. The CDR3 sequence is 16 residues long. The CDR3 DNA reads as TGTGCCACCAGCAGAGATAGCGGGAGGGCCGGTAATGAGCAGTTCTTC. Its translation is CATSRDSGRAGNEQFF.

Note on this clonotype: Just one base apart from a much larger clone, this may be a read error. The chain is built from TRBV29-1 and TRBJ2-5, with D unclear. V was shortened by 6 bases and J by 3 bases, with 5 bases between the two germline ends. This CDR3 is built from 10 residues. Germline CDR1 and CDR2: SQVTM and ANQGSEA. CDR3 sequence (DNA): TGCAGCGTGCAAGAAGAGACCCAGTACTTC. Amino acid sequence: CSVQEETQYF.

The sample holds a few counts of this clonotype. The rearrangement links TRBV11-1 to TRBJ2-7; TRBD1 matches 12 bases. The germline V gene encodes CDR1 SGHAT and CDR2 FQDESV (reference sequence). CDR3 size: 20 residues. J was trimmed by 2 bases and V by 5 bases; bases with no gene match: 19. CDR3 protein: CASSGKKNSPGQGAPYEQYF. The CDR3 nucleotides are TGTGCCAGCAGCGGAAAGAAGAATTCGCCGGGACAGGGGGCCCCCTACGAGCAGTACTTC. The full variable domain, with the rest looked up from reference TRBV11-1 and TRBJ2-7, is EAEVAQSPRYKITEKSQAVAFWCDPISGHATLYWYRQILGQGPELLVQFQDESVVDDSQLPKDRFSAERLKGVDSTLKIQPAELGDSAMYLCASSGKKNSPGQGAPYEQYFGPGTRLTVT.